The source of this T cell receptor beta chain is a study of PD-1 blockade in classical Hodgkin lymphoma (dated by TCRdb to the early 2020s). For the wider study: Nivolumab dosing was 3 mg/kg intravenously every 2 weeks, continuing until either disease progression or unacceptable toxicity. A peripheral blood immune signature of response to PD-1 blockade in classical Hodgkin lymphoma was defined using TCR beta sequencing and CyTOF.

The time point label on this specimen signifies: cycle 2 day 1 (C2D1) of nivolumab. Every trial patient had relapsed following autologous stem cell transplantation, and prior brentuximab vedotin exposure was what differed among cohorts A, B and C. A total of 50 to 70 patients with relapsed/refractory classical Hodgkin lymphoma made up the trial cohort, and each patient's best overall response was complete response, partial response or progressive disease. Single-agent nivolumab was administered to trial patients in the multi-cohort phase II CheckMate 205 trial. Best overall response was determined by an independent review committee according to the 2007 International Working Group response criteria. Trial PBMCs were collected just before the start of nivolumab (C1D1) and during therapy at cycle 2 day 1 and cycle 4 day 1. Peripheral blood was collected in 8 mL Vacutainer Cell Preparation Tubes, from which PBMCs were isolated by centrifugation and then cryopreserved.

The Qiagen DNeasy kit was used to extract genomic DNA from unsorted PBMCs and from the negatively selected CD4+ and CD8+ fractions. Amplification of TCR beta CDR3 regions was done by immunoSEQ multiplex PCR with primers that anneal to V and J segments. A synthetic immune receptor repertoire was used to minimize amplification bias, and any remaining bias was removed computationally after sequencing. As for how the authors treated the data: Custom Python scripts were used to quantify repertoire diversity as the Shannon entropy index. Unsorted, CD4+ and CD8+ repertoires were analyzed separately, except for combined analyses in which CD4+ and CD8+ sequences were merged in silico. A clone was considered expanded if an increase in frequency of at least 2-fold after treatment relative to C1D1 was found, and a pseudocount of 0.5 was applied to clones undetected at baseline. Clones with 0 or 1 copy at C1D1 were classified as singleton clones, and clones with 2 or more copies were classified as non-singleton clones. By matching protein sequences in sorted samples from the same patient, clones expanded in unsorted samples were annotated as CD4+, CD8+ or unknown. Wilcoxon tests on paired samples were used to test changes in diversity from C1D1 to C4D1. Not all clones reach the TCRdb copy of this immuneACCESS table, which keeps in-frame sequences only. Checked studies attribute under half of the gap to unresolved V genes and leave the rest unexplained. V and J calls and clone size come straight from that table; D and trimming were deduced from the DNA. This sample gives roughly 140,000 clones in total; under 85% of them show up just once. Together, the top ten hold about 9% of the sample.

The paper as a whole reports these results and caveats: Among trial patients, those achieving complete response had baseline diversity similar to that of newly diagnosed patients, while diversity was significantly lower in partial responders and progressors. Baseline TCR diversity was reported to be lower in newly diagnosed patients than in healthy donors and to be lower still in relapsed/refractory patients. CD4+ but not CD8+ TCR diversity rose significantly by C4D1 (p=0.0027 vs p=0.16), most apparent in complete responders (p=0.02). Patients starting nivolumab less than 1 year after ASCT had lower diversity and were excluded from later analyses to avoid confounding by immune reconstitution. The study covered only a single clinical trial cohort, and the causes of the repertoire differences, possibly disease activity or prior therapy, were still not defined.

The table lists this clone with a few counts. Which antigen it targets is not known. Base qualities are not at hand, and no much larger clone is one base apart. V is reduced by 5 bases and J by 7 bases, leaving a spacing of 23 bases between them. The CDR3 numbers 17 residues from cysteine through phenylalanine. CDR3 DNA is the only sequence kept; it has 51 bases, read in frame from the first base. According to the germline V gene (reference sequence), CDR1 reads LNHDA and CDR2 reads SQIVND. This chain joins TRBV19 to TRBJ2-2, and the D gene may be TRBD2, 6 bases matching. Sequencing used peripheral blood mononuclear cells (PBMCs), obtained before the second cycle of nivolumab. The clonotype originates from a human donor with classical Hodgkin lymphoma. The CDR3 loop reads CASSPGAGQTGVGELFF. The nucleotide sequence reads TGTGCCAGTAGTCCCGGGGCAGGGCAAACGGGAGTCGGGGAGCTGTTTTTT. Reference TRBV19 and TRBJ2-2 proteins supply the regions before and after the CDR3; the full variable domain is: DGGITQSPKYLFRKEGQNVTLSCEQNLNHDAMYWYRQDPGQGLRLIYYSQIVNDFQKGDIAEGYSVSREKKESFPLTVTSAQKNPTAFYLCASSPGAGQTGVGELFFGEGSRLTVL.